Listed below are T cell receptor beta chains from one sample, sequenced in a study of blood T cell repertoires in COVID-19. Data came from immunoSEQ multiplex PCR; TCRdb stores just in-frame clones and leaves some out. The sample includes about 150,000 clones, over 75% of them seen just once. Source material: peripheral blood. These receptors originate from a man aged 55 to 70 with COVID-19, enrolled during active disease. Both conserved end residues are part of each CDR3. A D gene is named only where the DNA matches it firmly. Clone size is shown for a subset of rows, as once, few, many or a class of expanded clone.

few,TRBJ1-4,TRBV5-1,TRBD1,TGCGCCAGCAGCCCATGGACAGGGAAGACTACTAATGAAAAACTGTTTTTT,CASSPWTGKTTNEKLFF
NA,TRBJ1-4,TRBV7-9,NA,TGTGCCAGCAGCTTAACGGGGGTTAATGAAAAACTGTTTTTT,CASSLTGVNEKLFF
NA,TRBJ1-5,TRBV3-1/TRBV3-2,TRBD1,TGTGCCAGCAGCCAAACAGGGGGCGGTCAGCCCCAGCATTTT,CASSQTGGGQPQHF
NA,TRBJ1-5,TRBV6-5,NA,TGTGCCAGCAACCAGGGGTGGAATCAGCCCCAGCATTTT,CASNQGWNQPQHF
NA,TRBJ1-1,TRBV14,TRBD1,TGTGCCAGCAGCCAAAGGACAGGGACGACTGAAGCTTTCTTT,CASSQRTGTTEAFF
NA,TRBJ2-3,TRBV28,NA,TGTGCCAGCAGTTTAGGGGGGATAGATACGCAGTATTTT,CASSLGGIDTQYF
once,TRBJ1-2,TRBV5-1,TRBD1,TGCGCCAGCAGCACCGGGACAGCTCCTTATGGCTACACCTTC,CASSTGTAPYGYTF
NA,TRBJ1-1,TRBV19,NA,TGTGCCAGTAGTATTCGGCAGGGCTTAGAAGCTTTCTTT,CASSIRQGLEAFF
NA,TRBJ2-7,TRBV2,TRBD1,TGTGCCAGCATCTGGACAGGGGTGACCTACGAGCAGTACTTC,CASIWTGVTYEQYF
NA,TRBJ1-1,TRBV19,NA,TGTGCCACGAGACAGTCGTTGTCTGAAGCTTTCTTT,CATRQSLSEAFF
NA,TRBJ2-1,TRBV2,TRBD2,TGTGCCACGGCTAGCGGGGGGTTGTTTCAGTTCTTC,CATASGGLFQFF
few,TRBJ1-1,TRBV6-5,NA,TGTGCCAGCAGCCAACAGGACAGACTAAGTGAAGCTTTCTTT,CASSQQDRLSEAFF